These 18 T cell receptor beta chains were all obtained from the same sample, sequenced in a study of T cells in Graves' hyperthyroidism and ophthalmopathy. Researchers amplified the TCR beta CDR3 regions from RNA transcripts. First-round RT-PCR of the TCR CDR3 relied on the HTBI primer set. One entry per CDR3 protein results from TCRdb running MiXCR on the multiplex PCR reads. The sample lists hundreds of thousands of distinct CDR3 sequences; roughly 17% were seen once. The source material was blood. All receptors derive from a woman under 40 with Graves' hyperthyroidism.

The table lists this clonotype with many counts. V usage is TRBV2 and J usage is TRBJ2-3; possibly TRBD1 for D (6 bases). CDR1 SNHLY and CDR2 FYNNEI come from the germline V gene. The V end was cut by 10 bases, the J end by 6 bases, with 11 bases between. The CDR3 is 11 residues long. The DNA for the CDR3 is TGTGCCACCCATAGGGGGGATACGCAGTATTTT. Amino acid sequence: CATHRGDTQYF.

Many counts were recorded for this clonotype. The CDR3, as DNA: TGTGCCAGCAGTTTAGATCTGGGAGGGACCGGGACGTTACACAATGAGCAGTTCTTC. This codes for CASSLDLGGTGTLHNEQFF. This chain connects TRBV12-3 or TRBV12-4 to TRBJ2-1; TRBD2 aligns across 7 bases. The CDR3 is 19 amino acids. After removal of 1 base from V and 5 bases from J, the junction contained 17 bases not matched to a gene.

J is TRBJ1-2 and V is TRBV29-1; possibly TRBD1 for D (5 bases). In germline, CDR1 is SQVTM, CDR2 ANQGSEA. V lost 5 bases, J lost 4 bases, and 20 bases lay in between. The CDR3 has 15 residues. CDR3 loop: CSVIRQGGGGYGYTF. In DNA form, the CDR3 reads TGCAGCGTTATCCGTCAGGGAGGAGGTGGCTATGGCTACACCTTC.

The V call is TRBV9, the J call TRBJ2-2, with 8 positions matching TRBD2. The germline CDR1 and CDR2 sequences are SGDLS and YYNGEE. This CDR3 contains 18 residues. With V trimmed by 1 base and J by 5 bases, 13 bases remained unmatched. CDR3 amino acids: CASSVTPAAGVRTGELFF. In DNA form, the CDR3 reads TGTGCCAGCAGCGTAACCCCCGCAGCGGGAGTGCGGACCGGGGAGCTGTTTTTT. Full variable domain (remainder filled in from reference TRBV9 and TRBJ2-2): DSGVTQTPKHLITATGQRVTLRCSPRSGDLSVYWYQQSLDQGLQFLIQYYNGEERAKGNILERFSAQQFPDLHSELNLSSLELGDSALYFCASSVTPAAGVRTGELFFGEGSRLTVL.

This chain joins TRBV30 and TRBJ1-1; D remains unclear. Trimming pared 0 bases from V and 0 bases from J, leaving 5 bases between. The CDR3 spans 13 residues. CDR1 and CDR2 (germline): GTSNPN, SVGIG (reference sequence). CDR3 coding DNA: TGTGCCTGGAGTGTAGGGCTGAACACTGAAGCTTTCTTT. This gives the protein CAWSVGLNTEAFF.

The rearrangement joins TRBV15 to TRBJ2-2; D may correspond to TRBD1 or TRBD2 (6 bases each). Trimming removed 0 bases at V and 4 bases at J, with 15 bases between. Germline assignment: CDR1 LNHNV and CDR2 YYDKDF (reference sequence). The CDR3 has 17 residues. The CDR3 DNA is TGTGCCACCAGCAGAGATCATCGGGGGCGCGCCACCGGGGAGCTGTTTTTT. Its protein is CATSRDHRGRATGELFF.

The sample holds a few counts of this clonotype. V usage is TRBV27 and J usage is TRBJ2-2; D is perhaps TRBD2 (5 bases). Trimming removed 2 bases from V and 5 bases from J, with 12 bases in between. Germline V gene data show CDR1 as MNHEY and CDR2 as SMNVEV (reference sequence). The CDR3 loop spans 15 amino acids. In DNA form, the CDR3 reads TGTGCCAGCAGTTTAAGAGGGTTGCGGACCGGGGAGCTGTTTTTT. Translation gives CASSLRGLRTGELFF.

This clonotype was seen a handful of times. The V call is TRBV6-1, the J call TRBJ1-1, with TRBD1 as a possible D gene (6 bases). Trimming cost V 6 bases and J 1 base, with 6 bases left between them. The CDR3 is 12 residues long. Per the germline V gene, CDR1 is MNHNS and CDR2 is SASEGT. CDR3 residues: CASRGQNTEAFF. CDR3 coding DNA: TGTGCCAGCAGGGGACAGAACACTGAAGCTTTCTTT.

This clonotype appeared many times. DNA for the CDR3: TGTGCCAGCATGGGGGCATTGTATTTGGGTGAGCAGTTCTTC. Translating it yields CASMGALYLGEQFF. The chain is built from TRBV28 and TRBJ2-1; maybe TRBD1 (6 bases). Germline V gene sequence: CDR1 MDHEN, CDR2 SYDVKM. This CDR3 is 14 amino acids long. Trimming stripped 7 bases from V and 9 bases from J, with 19 bases between. The full variable domain, in which reference TRBV28 and TRBJ2-1 provide the parts outside the CDR3, is DVKVTQSSRYLVKRTGEKVFLECVQDMDHENMFWYRQDPGLGLRLIYFSYDVKMKEKGDIPEGYSVSREKKERFSLILESASTNQTSMYLCASMGALYLGEQFFGPGTRLTVL.

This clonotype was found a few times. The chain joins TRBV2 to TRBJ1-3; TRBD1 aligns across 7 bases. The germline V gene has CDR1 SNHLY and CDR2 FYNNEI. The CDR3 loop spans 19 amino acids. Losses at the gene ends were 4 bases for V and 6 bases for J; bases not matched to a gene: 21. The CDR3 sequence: CASSGKTGQRHVTPNTIYF. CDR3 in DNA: TGTGCCAGCAGTGGGAAAACGGGACAGCGACATGTCACCCCAAACACCATATATTTT.

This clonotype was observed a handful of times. The DNA of the CDR3 is TGTGCCAGCAGCTATGGCACAGGCACTAATGAAAAACTGTTTTTT. Translating gives CASSYGTGTNEKLFF. The genes are TRBV14 and TRBJ1-4, with D maybe TRBD1 (5 bases). V lost 5 bases to trimming and J lost 2 bases, with 12 bases between them. CDR1 and CDR2 (germline): SGHDN, FVKESK. CDR3 length equals 15 residues.

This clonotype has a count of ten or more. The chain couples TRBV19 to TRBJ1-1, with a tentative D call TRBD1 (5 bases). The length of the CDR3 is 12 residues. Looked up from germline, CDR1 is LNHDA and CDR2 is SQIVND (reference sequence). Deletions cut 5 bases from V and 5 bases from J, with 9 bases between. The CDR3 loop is CASSLRQTEAFF. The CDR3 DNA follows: TGTGCCAGTAGTCTGAGACAGACTGAAGCTTTCTTT. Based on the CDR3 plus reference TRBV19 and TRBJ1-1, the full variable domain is DGGITQSPKYLFRKEGQNVTLSCEQNLNHDAMYWYRQDPGQGLRLIYYSQIVNDFQKGDIAEGYSVSREKKESFPLTVTSAQKNPTAFYLCASSLRQTEAFFGQGTRLTVV.

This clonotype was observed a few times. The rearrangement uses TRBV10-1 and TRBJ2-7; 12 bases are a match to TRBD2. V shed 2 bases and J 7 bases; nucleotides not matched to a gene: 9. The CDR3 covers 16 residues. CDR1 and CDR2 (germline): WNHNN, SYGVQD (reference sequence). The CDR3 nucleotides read TGCGCCAGCAGTGAGGGACTAGCGGGAAAAGGGCAGGAGCAGTACTTC. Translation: CASSEGLAGKGQEQYF.

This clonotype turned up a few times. The DNA of the CDR3 is TGTGCCAGCAGTTACGAGAAAAACTATGGCTACACCTTC. Translation gives CASSYEKNYGYTF. V is TRBV6-5 and J is TRBJ1-2, with D uncertain. Germline lookup yields CDR1 MNHEY and CDR2 SVGAGI. The CDR3 has 13 residues. Between the trimmed V and J ends, which lost 2 bases and 2 bases, there was a span of 6 bases.

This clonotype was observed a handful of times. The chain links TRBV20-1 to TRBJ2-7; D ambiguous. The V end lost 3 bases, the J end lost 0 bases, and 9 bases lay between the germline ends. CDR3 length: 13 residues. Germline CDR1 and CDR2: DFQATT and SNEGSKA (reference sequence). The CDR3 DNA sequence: TGCAGTGCTAGGAAGAGCGACTCCTACGAGCAGTACTTC. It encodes CSARKSDSYEQYF.

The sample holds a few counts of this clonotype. The CDR3 coding sequence is TGTGCCAGCAGTGATGGGGGAGGGGCCGGAACTAACTACGAGCAGTACTTC. This translates into CASSDGGGAGTNYEQYF. This sequence joins TRBV25-1 and TRBJ2-7; 7 nucleotides agree with TRBD2. Trimming cost V 3 bases and J 3 bases; bases outside gene matches: 14. CDR3 size: 17 residues. CDR1 MGHDK and CDR2 SYGVNS come from the germline V gene.

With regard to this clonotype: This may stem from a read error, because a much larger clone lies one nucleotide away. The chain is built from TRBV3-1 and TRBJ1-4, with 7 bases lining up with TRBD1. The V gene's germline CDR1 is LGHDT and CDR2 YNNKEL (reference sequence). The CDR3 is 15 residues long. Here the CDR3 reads CAGSQVGQENEKLFF. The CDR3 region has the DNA TGTGCCGGCAGCCAAGTTGGACAGGAGAATGAAAAACTGTTTTTT.

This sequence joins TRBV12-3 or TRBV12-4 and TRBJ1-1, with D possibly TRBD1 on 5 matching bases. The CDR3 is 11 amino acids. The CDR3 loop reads CATRGVSEAFF. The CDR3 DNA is TGTGCGACGAGAGGGGTTTCTGAAGCTTTCTTT.